The clone carrying this T cell receptor beta chain was counted between two and nine times. What it binds is not known. TCRdb itself ran the reads through MiXCR, one entry per CDR3 protein. The data contain about 160,000 distinct CDR3 sequences, roughly 21% of them singletons. The sample comes from a study of T cell repertoires in cytomegalovirus infection. Study-level information: Public TCR beta signatures were indicative of both CMV infection and a matching HLA type. Broader study findings: In two of eight donors, the top clonotype was HLA-C-restricted CMV-specific. Adding up the frequency of public TCR beta families identified people who carried CMV plus the relevant HLA.

V trimming: 4 bases; J trimming: 3 bases; junction bases outside the gene matches: 11. CDR3 length: 16 amino acids. From germline, CDR1 is SGHVS and CDR2 FNYEAQ. The sample here was CD8+ T cells from cultured PBMCs, taken from culture after CMV antigen stimulation. The chain employs TRBV7-6 and TRBJ1-2; the match to TRBD1 covers 7 bases. The source is a human donor in good health (CMV status not recorded). Some clones in this sample may be carry-over from other donors' samples. CDR3 nucleotides: TGTGCCAGCAGCTCAGAGAGAACAGGGGTCGACTATGGCTACACCTTC. It is translated as CASSSERTGVDYGYTF.